Given below is one TCR delta chain in context. It is likely a read error: a sequence one base away is far more abundant. This sample also contains other DNA sequences that code for the same CDR3. The data belong to a study of gamma-delta T cells after stem cell transplantation. TCRdb called clones anew from the RT-PCR reads with CATT. Of approximately 3,000 delta-chain clones listed, around 5% are singletons. Losses at the gene ends were 3 bases for V and 0 bases for J; bases not matched to a gene: 11. Germline CDR1 reads GEAIGNYY; CDR2 reads EKD. The CDR3 length is 20 residues. Sequencing was done on a sample of gamma-delta T cells. The sequence was obtained from a human donor. It is not recorded whose cells these are; they may come from a transplant donor. The chain uses TRDV2 and TRDJ3, with 9 nucleotides matching TRDD3. CDR3 sequence reads: CACDVLGDTLSSWDTRQMFF. The CDR3 DNA follows: TGTGCCTGTGACGTACTGGGGGACACGCTTAGCTCCTGGGACACCCGACAGATGTTTTTC.